This record concerns one T cell receptor beta chain sequence. This sample stems from a study of cytomegalovirus exposure and HLA in healthy donors. It was with 60 Vbeta and 13 Jbeta primers that the PCR ran. Clones were read by immunoSEQ multiplex PCR, and TCRdb kept only the in-frame ones, dropping some. The sample lists some 150,000 clones; about 73% were seen once. This CDR3 spans 16 amino acids. V was shortened by 2 bases and J by 3 bases, with 15 bases between the two germline ends. CDR1 and CDR2 from the germline V gene are MNHEY and SMNVEV (reference sequence). This TCR came from a man aged 40-49 years in good health and CMV-seropositive. This chain uses TRBV27 with TRBJ2-3; D is possibly TRBD1 (5 bases). The sample taken for sequencing was PBMCs. CDR3 in amino acids: CASSLGSGFWTDTQYF. The CDR3 nucleotides are TGTGCCAGCAGTTTAGGCTCAGGGTTTTGGACAGATACGCAGTATTTT.